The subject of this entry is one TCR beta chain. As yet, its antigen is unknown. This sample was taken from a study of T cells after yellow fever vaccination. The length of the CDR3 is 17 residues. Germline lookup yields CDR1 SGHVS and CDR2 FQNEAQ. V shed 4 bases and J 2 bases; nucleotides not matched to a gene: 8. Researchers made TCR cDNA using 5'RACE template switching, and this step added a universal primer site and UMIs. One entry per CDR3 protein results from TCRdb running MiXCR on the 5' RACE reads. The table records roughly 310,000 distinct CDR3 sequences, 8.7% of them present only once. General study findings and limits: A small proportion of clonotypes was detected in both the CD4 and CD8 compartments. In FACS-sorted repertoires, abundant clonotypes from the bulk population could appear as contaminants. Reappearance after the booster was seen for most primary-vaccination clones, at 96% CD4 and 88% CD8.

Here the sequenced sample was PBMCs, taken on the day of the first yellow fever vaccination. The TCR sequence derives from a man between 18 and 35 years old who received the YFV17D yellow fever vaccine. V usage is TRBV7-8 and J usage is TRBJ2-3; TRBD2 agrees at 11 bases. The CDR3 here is CASSSLLAGVSTDTQYF. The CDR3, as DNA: TGTGCCAGCAGCTCCTTACTAGCGGGGGTGTCCACAGATACGCAGTATTTT.